Listed below are T cell receptor beta chains from one sample, sequenced in a study of low-dose radiotherapy and immunotherapy resistance in tumors. TCRdb re-analysed the reads in MiXCR, keeping a single row per CDR3 protein. The data contain tens of thousands of distinct CDR3 sequences, approximately 20% of them singletons. The sample consisted of PBMCs, taken before treatment. These TCRs come from a male donor with prostate cancer. The CDR3 runs from the conserved cysteine through the conserved F or W. Each record gives: V gene, J gene, clone size, D gene, CDR3 DNA, CDR3 protein. A D gene is named only where the DNA matches it firmly. Clone size is given for some rows only: seen once, a few or many times, or a class if the clone is expanded.

>TRBV14|TRBJ2-3|.|.
TGTGCCAGCAGCCAACGAGGAGATGATACAGATACGCAGTATTTT
CASSQRGDDTDTQYF
>TRBV20-1|TRBJ1-2|many|.
TGCAGTGCTAGTTGGGGATCGGGGGGGGGGGGCTACACCTTC
CSASWGSGGGGYTF
>TRBV30|TRBJ2-7|many|TRBD1
TGTGCCTGGAGTGTAAAGGGGACAGGATCCTACGAGCAGTACTTC
CAWSVKGTGSYEQYF
>TRBV3-1|TRBJ2-7|.|TRBD1
TGTGCCAGCAGCCCCCAGGGGGCGAACTCCTACGAGCAGTACTTC
CASSPQGANSYEQYF
>TRBV3-1|TRBJ2-1|few|TRBD2
TGTGCCAGCAGCCAAGACGGGGGGTCCTACAATGAGCAGTTCTTC
CASSQDGGSYNEQFF
>TRBV12-3/TRBV12-4|TRBJ1-2|few|TRBD1
TGTGCCAGCAGTTTAGGGACAGGGTCCATCTATGGCTACACCTTC
CASSLGTGSIYGYTF
>TRBV29-1|TRBJ2-2|many|.
TGCAGCGTTGCTGGGGGGTTCGGGTCCGGGGAGCTGTTTTTT
CSVAGGFGSGELFF
>TRBV4-2|TRBJ1-2|many|TRBD1
TGTGCCAGCAGCCAATATCAGGGGGCGGATTATGGCTACACCTTC
CASSQYQGADYGYTF
>TRBV6-2/TRBV6-3|TRBJ2-7|many|.
TGTGCCAGCAGTGACCACCGGGACTTCTACGAGCAGTACTTC
CASSDHRDFYEQYF
>TRBV14|TRBJ2-5|many|TRBD2
TGTGCCAGCAGCCGAGGGGCCCGGACTAGCGCACAAGAGACCCAGTACTTC
CASSRGARTSAQETQYF
>TRBV19|TRBJ2-7|many|.
TGTGCCAGTAGGGGAACAGGGAGGGACGAGCAGTACTTC
CASRGTGRDEQYF
>TRBV5-8|TRBJ1-5|many|.
TGTGCCAGCACCTCGGAGGGAGTGAGCAATCAGCCCCAGCATTTT
CASTSEGVSNQPQHF
>TRBV4-2|TRBJ2-3|many|TRBD2
TGTGCCAGCAGCTCGACTAGCGGGAGTAGCACAGATACGCAGTATTTT
CASSSTSGSSTDTQYF
>TRBV27|TRBJ2-7|few|TRBD1
TGTGCCAGCAGTGCCAACAGGGGGCGCAAACCCAAACCCCCGCGACTCTACGAGCAGTACTTC
CASSANRGRKPKPPRLYEQYF
>TRBV6-6|TRBJ1-2|many|.
TGTGCCAGCAGTAATACAGGGATTGGCTACACCTTC
CASSNTGIGYTF
>TRBV28|TRBJ2-4|many|.
TGTGCCAGCAACCGGGAAGCACTTCCCATTCAGTACTTC
CASNREALPIQYF
>TRBV21-1|TRBJ1-1|many|.
TGTGCCAGCACTGAAAGTTCATGTAAGGCAGGGGGAGCTTGGACTGAAGCTTTCTTT
CASTESSCKAGGAWTEAFF
>TRBV2|TRBJ2-1|many|.
TGTGCCAGCAGTGACGACAGGAGTACCTACAATGAGCAGTTCTTC
CASSDDRSTYNEQFF
>TRBV30|TRBJ2-1|many|TRBD2
TGTGCCTGGAGTAGGCGGGGGGGTAGCTTATACAATGAGCAGTTCTTC
CAWSRRGGSLYNEQFF
>TRBV6-2/TRBV6-3|TRBJ1-5|many|TRBD1
TGTGCCAGCAGTACTTGGACAGGGGACCTTCTCGGCAGCAATCAGCCCCAGCATTTT
CASSTWTGDLLGSNQPQHF
>TRBV7-9|TRBJ2-7|many|.
TGTGCCAGCAGCTACCTTGAGGTAGCCGGAGACACCTACGAGCAGTACTTC
CASSYLEVAGDTYEQYF
>TRBV29-1|TRBJ2-5|.|.
TGCAGCGTTTGGCCAGAAAAAAAAGAGACCCAGTACTTC
CSVWPEKKETQYF
>TRBV7-3|TRBJ2-5|many|.
TGTGCCAGCAGCTATAAAAGAGAAGAGACCCAGTACTTC
CASSYKREETQYF
>TRBV28|TRBJ2-5|many|.
TGTGCCAGCAGTTCGGGGGGCCGGTGGGAGACCCAGTACTTC
CASSSGGRWETQYF
>TRBV5-1|TRBJ2-3|many|.
TGCGCCAGCAGCCAGTTTGGGAACACAGATACGCAGTATTTT
CASSQFGNTDTQYF
>TRBV5-1|TRBJ2-1|many|TRBD2
TGCGCCAGCAGCTTGACTAGCGGGTTCTTCTCCTACAATGAGCAGTTCTTC
CASSLTSGFFSYNEQFF
>TRBV7-2|TRBJ2-5|many|.
TGTGCCAGCAGCTTAGTCTCGGGGCGACTTAGGCGGGAGACCCAGTACTTC
CASSLVSGRLRRETQYF
>TRBV9|TRBJ2-6|many|TRBD2
TGTGCCAGCAGCGTAGGGTCGGGAGGGCTATTAGACGCTGGGGCCAACGTCCTGACTTTC
CASSVGSGGLLDAGANVLTF
>TRBV29-1|TRBJ2-7|.|.
TGCAGCGCCCACGGGGGGCTATACGAGCAGTACTTC
CSAHGGLYEQYF
>TRBV7-2|TRBJ1-1|many|.
TGTGCCAGCAGCTTAGTCAGGCCCAACACTGAAGCTTTCTTT
CASSLVRPNTEAFF
>TRBV24-1|TRBJ2-2|.|.
TGTGCCACCAGCGCAGCCGGCACCGGGGAGCTGTTTTTT
CATSAAGTGELFF
>TRBV3-1|TRBJ2-7|many|.
TGTGCCAGCAGCCAACGGGCGGGGGAGCAGTACTTC
CASSQRAGEQYF
>TRBV4-2|TRBJ1-2|many|.
TGTGCCAGCAGCCAAGATAACGCGTATGGCTACACCTTC
CASSQDNAYGYTF
>TRBV5-4|TRBJ2-2|few|TRBD2
TGTGCCAGCAGCCAAAGCGGGAGGAGCACCGGGGAGCTGTTTTTT
CASSQSGRSTGELFF
>TRBV5-4|TRBJ2-2|many|.
TGTGCCAGCAGTTCCCCGGGAGAGGGGGAGCTGTTTTTT
CASSSPGEGELFF
>TRBV9|TRBJ1-2|few|TRBD1
TGTGCCAGCAGCCCCGGGGGAGGGGGCGCTTTTGGCTACACCTTC
CASSPGGGGAFGYTF
>TRBV9|TRBJ2-3|.|TRBD2
TGTGCCAGCAGCGCCGTCCCCGTACTAGCGGGGGGGCCACCAGATACGCAGTATTTT
CASSAVPVLAGGPPDTQYF
>TRBV30|TRBJ1-6|.|.
TGTGCCTGGAGTGTGCCAGGGACCCATTCACCCCTCCACTTT
CAWSVPGTHSPLHF
>TRBV11-2|TRBJ1-4|many|.
TGTGCCAGCAGCCGAGACACAGGGCGAGGGGAAAAACTGTTTTTT
CASSRDTGRGEKLFF
>TRBV6-6|TRBJ1-5|many|.
TGTGCCAGCATCAATAGGGCCCGGGGCGGGAGCAATCAGCCCCAGCATTTT
CASINRARGGSNQPQHF
>TRBV5-4|TRBJ2-2|.|.
.
CASTFGTSGPGELFFF
>TRBV20-1|TRBJ2-7|many|TRBD1
TGCAGTGCTAGGAACAGGGGCCACGAGCAGTACTTC
CSARNRGHEQYF
>TRBV20-1|TRBJ2-2|many|.
TGCAGTGCTAGCGGCTTACATCTCGTCGGTGGGGGCGGGAGAAACACCGGGGAGCTGTTTTTT
CSASGLHLVGGGGRNTGELFF
>TRBV4-3|TRBJ2-3|many|.
TGCGCCAGCAGCCAAGATTATACTTCGGCAGATACGCAGTATTTT
CASSQDYTSADTQYF
>TRBV7-2|TRBJ1-3|many|TRBD1
TGTGCCAGCAGCTTAGTTGCGGGACAGAACTCTGGAAACACCATATATTTT
CASSLVAGQNSGNTIYF